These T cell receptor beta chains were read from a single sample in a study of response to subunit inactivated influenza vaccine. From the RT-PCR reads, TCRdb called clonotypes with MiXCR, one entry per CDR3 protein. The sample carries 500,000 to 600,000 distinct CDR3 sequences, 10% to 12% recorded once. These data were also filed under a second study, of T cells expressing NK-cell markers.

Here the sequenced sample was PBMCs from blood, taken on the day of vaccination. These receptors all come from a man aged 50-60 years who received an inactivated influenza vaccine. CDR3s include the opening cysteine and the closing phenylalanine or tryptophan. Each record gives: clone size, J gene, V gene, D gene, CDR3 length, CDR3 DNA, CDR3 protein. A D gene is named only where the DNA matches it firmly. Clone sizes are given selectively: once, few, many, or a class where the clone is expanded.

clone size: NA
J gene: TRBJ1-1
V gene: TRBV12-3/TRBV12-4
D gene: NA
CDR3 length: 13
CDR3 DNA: TGTGCCAGCGTCATTCGAATGAACACTGAAGCTTTCTTT
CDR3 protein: CASVIRMNTEAFF

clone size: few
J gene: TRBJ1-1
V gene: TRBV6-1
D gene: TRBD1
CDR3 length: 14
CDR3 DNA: TGTGCCAGCCGACAGGGAAACATGAACACTGAAGCTTTCTTT
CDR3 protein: CASRQGNMNTEAFF

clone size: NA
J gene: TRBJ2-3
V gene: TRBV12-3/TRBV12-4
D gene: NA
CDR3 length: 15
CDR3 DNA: TGTGCCAGCAGTTCACGGGAGCGAAGCACAGATACGCAGTATTTT
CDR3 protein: CASSSRERSTDTQYF

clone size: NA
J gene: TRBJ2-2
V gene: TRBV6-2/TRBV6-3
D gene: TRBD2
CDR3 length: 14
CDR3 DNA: TGTGCCAGCAGTTACGGGGAGGGCCCCGGGGAGCTGTTTTTT
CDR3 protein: CASSYGEGPGELFF

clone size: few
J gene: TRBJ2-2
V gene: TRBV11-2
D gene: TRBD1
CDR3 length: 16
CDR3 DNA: TGTGCCAGCAGCTTAAGGACAGGGTCGGGCACCGGGGAGCTGTTTTTT
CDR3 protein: CASSLRTGSGTGELFF

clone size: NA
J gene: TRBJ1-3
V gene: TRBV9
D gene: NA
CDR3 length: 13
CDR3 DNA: TGTGCCAGCAGCTCCCTAGGGATCAACACCATATATTTT
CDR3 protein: CASSSLGINTIYF

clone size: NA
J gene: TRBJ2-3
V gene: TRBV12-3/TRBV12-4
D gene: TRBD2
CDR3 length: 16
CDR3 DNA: TGTGCCAGCAGTTTAGCGAGGCTAGCGGGGCTAGATACGCAGTATTTT
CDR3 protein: CASSLARLAGLDTQYF

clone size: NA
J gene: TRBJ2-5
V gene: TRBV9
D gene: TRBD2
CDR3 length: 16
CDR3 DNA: TGTGCCAGCAGCCCGGGACTAGCGGGATCACAAGAGACCCAGTACTTC
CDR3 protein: CASSPGLAGSQETQYF

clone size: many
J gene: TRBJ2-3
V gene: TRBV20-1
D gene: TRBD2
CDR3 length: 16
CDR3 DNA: TGCAGTGCTAACAGCGGGGGGCACATCAGCACAGATACGCAGTATTTT
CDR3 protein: CSANSGGHISTDTQYF

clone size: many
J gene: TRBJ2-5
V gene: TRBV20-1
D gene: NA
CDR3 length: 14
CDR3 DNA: TGCAGTGCTAGAGCGGACCTTCTTCAAGAGACCCAGTACTTC
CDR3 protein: CSARADLLQETQYF

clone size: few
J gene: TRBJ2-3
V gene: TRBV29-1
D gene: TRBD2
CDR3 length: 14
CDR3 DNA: TGCAGCGTTCGAGCGGGAGGGAACGTAGATACGCAGTATTTT
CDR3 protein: CSVRAGGNVDTQYF

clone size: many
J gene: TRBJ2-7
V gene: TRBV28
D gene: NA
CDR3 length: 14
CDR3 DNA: TGTGCCAGCAGTTCCCCCGGTTTGGGGAACGAGCAGTACTTC
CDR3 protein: CASSSPGLGNEQYF

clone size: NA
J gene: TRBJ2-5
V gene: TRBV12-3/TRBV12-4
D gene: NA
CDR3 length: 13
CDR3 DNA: TGTGCCAGCAGTTTCCAGACCCAAGAGACCCAGTACTTC
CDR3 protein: CASSFQTQETQYF

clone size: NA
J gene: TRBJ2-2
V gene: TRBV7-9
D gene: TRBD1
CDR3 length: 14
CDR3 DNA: TGTGCCAGCAGCTTTGGGACAGGGGCCGGGGAGCTGTTTTTT
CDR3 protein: CASSFGTGAGELFF

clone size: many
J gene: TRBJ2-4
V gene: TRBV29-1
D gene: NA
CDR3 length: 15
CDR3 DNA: TGCAGCGTTGAAGTTGCGGCACTAGCCAAAAACATTCAGTACTTC
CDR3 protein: CSVEVAALAKNIQYF

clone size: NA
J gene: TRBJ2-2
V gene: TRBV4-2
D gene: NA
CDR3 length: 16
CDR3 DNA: TGTGCCAGCAGCCAAGTAACGGGGGCGCCGACCGGGGAGCTGTTTTTT
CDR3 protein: CASSQVTGAPTGELFF

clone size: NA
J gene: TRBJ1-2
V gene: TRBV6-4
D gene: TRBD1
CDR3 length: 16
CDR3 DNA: TGTGCCAGCAGTGACTCAGCCGGGACAGGGTCGGAGGGCTACACCTTC
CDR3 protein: CASSDSAGTGSEGYTF

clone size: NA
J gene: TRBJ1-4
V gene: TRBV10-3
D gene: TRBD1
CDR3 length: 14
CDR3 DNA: TGTGCCATCAGTGAGTCGGCAGGGGGTGAAAAACTGTTTTTT
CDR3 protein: CAISESAGGEKLFF

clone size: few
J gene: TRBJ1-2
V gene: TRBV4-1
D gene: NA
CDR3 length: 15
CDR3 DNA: TGCGCCAGCAGCCAAGATCGTCTTTCAAACTATGGCTACACCTTC
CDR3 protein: CASSQDRLSNYGYTF

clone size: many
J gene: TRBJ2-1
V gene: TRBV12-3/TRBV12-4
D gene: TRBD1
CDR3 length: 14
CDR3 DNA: TGTGCCAGCAGTTCCCGGACAGGGGGCAATGAGCAGTTCTTC
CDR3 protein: CASSSRTGGNEQFF

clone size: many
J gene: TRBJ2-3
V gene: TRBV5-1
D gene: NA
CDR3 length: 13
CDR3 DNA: TGTGCCAGCAGCTTAGGACTTACAGATACGCAGTATTTT
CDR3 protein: CASSLGLTDTQYF

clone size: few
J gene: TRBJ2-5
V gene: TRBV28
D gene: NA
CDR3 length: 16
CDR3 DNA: TGTGCCAGCAGCCCCCGTGGGGGGGGGCATGTGGAGACCCAGTACTTC
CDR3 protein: CASSPRGGGHVETQYF

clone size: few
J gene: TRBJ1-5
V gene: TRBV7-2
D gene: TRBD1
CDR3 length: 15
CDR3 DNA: TGTGCCAGCAGCCAACAGGGGGCTGGCAATCAGCCCCAGCATTTT
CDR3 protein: CASSQQGAGNQPQHF

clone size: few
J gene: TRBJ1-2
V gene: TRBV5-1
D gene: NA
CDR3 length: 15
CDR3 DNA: TGCGCCAGCAGCTTGGCCGTAAGGGGCCCCGGGGGCTACACCTTC
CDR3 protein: CASSLAVRGPGGYTF

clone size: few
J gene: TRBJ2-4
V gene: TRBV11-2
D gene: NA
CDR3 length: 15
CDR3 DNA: TGTGCCAGCAGCTTAGATAGGCTAGGCAAAAACATTCAGTACTTC
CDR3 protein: CASSLDRLGKNIQYF

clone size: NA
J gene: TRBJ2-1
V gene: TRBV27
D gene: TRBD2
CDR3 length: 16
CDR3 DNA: TGTGCCAGCAGTTTCCTGGCTAGCGGGAGGAGGAATGAGCAGTTCTTC
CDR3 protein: CASSFLASGRRNEQFF

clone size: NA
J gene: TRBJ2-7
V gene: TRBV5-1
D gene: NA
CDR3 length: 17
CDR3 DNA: TGCGCCAGCAGCTTATCTCCGGGACGGGGAGACTCCTACGAGCAGTACTTC
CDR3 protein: CASSLSPGRGDSYEQYF

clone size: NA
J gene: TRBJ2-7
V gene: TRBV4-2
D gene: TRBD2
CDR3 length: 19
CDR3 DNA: TGTGCCAGCAGCCATTCCCGGACTAGCGGGTCCAGTCCTCTCTACGAGCAGTACTTC
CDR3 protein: CASSHSRTSGSSPLYEQYF

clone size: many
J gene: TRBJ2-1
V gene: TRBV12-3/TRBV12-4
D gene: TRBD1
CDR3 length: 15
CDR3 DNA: TGTGCCAGCAGTTTAGGGGCAGGGGGCGGAAATGAGCAGTTCTTC
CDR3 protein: CASSLGAGGGNEQFF

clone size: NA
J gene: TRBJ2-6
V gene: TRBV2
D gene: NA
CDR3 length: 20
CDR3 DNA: TGTGCCAGCATGGGGGGTAGCGACAGGGTTTTCCTCTCTGGGGCCAACGTCCTGACTTTC
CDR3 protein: CASMGGSDRVFLSGANVLTF

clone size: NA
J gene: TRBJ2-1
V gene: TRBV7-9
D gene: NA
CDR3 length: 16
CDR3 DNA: TGTGCCAGCAGCTCAGCCCAGATATCTAGTTACAATGAGCAGTTCTTC
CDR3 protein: CASSSAQISSYNEQFF

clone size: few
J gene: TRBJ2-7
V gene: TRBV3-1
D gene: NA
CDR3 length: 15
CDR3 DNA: TGTGCCAGCAGCCAAGATACGGCCAGAATAAACGAGCAGTACTTC
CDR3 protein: CASSQDTARINEQYF

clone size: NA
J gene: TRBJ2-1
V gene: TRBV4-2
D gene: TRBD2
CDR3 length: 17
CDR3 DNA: TGTGCCAGCAGCCAACCCACCGGGACTAGCGGGATCTCTGAGCAGTTCTTC
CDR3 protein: CASSQPTGTSGISEQFF

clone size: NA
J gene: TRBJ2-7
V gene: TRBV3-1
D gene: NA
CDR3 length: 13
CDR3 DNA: TGTGCCAGCAGCCCCTCAGTGGACTACGAGCAGTACTTC
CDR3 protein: CASSPSVDYEQYF

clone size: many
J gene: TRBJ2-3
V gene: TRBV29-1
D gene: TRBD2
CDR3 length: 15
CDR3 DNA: TGCAGCGTTGAACCCCCGGCGGGAGACCCAGATACGCAGTATTTT
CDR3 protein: CSVEPPAGDPDTQYF

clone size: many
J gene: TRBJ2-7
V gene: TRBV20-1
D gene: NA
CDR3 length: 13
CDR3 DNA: TGCAGTGCTAGAGAACACAGGGCCTACGAGCAGTACTTC
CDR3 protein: CSAREHRAYEQYF

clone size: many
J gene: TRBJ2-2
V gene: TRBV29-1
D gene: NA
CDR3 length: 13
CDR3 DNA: TGCAGCGTTAGCCGACAGAACACCGGGGAGCTGTTTTTT
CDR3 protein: CSVSRQNTGELFF

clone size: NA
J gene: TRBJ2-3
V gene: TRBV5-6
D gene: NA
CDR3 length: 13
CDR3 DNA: TGTGCCAGCAGCTCCTTCCCCACAGATACGCAGTATTTT
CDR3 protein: CASSSFPTDTQYF

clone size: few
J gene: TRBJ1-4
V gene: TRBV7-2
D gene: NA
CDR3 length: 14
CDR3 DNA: TGTGCCAGCAGCTTACAGGAGTTTAATGAAAAACTGTTTTTT
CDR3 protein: CASSLQEFNEKLFF

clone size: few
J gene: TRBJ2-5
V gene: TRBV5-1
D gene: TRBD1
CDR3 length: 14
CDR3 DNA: TGCGCCAGCAGCAAGGGGACAGCTCAAGAGACCCAGTACTTC
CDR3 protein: CASSKGTAQETQYF

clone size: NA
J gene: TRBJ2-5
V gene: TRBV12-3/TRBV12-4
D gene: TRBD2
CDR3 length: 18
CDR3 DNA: TGTGCCAGCAGTTTCGGGCGTGGCGGCGGGAGTGGTTACGAGACCCAGTACTTC
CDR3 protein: CASSFGRGGGSGYETQYF

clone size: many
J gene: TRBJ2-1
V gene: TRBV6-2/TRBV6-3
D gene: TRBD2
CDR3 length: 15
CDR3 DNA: TGTGCCAGCACCGGACTAGCGGGGGAGCTTTATGAGCAGTTCTTC
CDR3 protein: CASTGLAGELYEQFF

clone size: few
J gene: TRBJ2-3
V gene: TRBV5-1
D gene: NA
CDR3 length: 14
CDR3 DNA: TGCGCCAGCGGAGGGTCAGCTAGCACAGATACGCAGTATTTT
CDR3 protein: CASGGSASTDTQYF

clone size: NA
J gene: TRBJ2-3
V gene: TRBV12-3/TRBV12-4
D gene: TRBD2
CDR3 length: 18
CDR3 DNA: TGTGCCAGCAGTTCCCGTCCCGGGACTAGCGGTTCCACAGATACGCAGTATTTT
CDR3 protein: CASSSRPGTSGSTDTQYF

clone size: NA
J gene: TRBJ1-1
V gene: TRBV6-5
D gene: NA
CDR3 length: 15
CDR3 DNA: TGTGCCAGCAGTTGGGGCATAGTTGAAGGCACTGAAGCTTTCTTT
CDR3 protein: CASSWGIVEGTEAFF

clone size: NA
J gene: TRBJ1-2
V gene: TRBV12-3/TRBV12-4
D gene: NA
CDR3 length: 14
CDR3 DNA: TGTGCCAGCAGTTCGGCGGAGGCTAACTATGGCTACACCTTC
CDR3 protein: CASSSAEANYGYTF

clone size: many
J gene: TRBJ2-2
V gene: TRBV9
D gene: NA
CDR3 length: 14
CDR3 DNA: TGTGCCAGCGCCCAGGGGCTAGCCACCGGGGAGCTGTTTTTT
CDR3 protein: CASAQGLATGELFF

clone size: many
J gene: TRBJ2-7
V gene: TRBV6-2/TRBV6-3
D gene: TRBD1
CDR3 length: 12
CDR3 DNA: TGTGCCAGTAGGACAGGGACCTACGAGCAGTACTTC
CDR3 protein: CASRTGTYEQYF

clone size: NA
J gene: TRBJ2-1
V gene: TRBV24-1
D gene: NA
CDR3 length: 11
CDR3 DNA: TGTGCCACGTCTACAGGACGAGAGCAGTTCTTC
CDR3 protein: CATSTGREQFF

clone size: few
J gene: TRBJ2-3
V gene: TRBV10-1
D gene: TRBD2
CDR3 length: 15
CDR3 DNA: TGCGCCAGCAGTGTGGAACGGGGGGGCACAGATACGCAGTATTTT
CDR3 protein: CASSVERGGTDTQYF

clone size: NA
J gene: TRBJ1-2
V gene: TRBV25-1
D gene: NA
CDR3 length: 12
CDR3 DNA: TGTGCCAGCAGTGAACCCCCCGATGGCTACACCTTC
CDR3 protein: CASSEPPDGYTF

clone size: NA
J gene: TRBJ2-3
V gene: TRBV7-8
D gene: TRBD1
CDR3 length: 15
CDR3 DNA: TGTGCCAGCAGCTTAGGATACAGGGGGCCTAATACGCAGTATTTT
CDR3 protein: CASSLGYRGPNTQYF

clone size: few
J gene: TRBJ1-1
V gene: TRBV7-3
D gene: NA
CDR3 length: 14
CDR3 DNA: TGTGCCAGCAGCTTAATAGGGGAGAACACTGAAGCTTTCTTT
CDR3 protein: CASSLIGENTEAFF

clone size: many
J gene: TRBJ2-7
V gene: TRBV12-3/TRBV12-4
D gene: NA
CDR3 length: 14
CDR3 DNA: TGTGCCAGCAGCCTCCGGGACGGAAGCTACGAGCAGTACTTC
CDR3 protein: CASSLRDGSYEQYF

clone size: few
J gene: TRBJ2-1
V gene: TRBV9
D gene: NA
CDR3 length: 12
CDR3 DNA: TGTGCCAGCAACCAACAGGGAGATGAGCAGTTCTTC
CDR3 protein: CASNQQGDEQFF

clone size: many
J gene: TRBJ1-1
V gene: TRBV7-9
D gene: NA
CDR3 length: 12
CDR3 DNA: TGTGCCAGCAGCTTGCTAGGGGAGGAAACTTTCTTT
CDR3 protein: CASSLLGEETFF

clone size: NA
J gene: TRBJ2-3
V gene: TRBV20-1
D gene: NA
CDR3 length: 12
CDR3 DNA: TGCAGTGCTAGAGAGTTCACAGATACGCAGTATTTT
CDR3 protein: CSAREFTDTQYF

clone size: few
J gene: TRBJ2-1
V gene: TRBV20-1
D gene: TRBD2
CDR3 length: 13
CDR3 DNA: TGCAGTGACCTAGCGGGGGGATACAATGAGCAGTTCTTC
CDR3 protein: CSDLAGGYNEQFF

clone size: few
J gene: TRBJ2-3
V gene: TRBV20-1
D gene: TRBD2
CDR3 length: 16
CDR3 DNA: TGCAGTGCTAGATCCCGACTAGCGGGGGGTCCGGATACGCAGTATTTT
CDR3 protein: CSARSRLAGGPDTQYF